This passage covers 30 T cell receptor beta chains from one sample sequenced in a study of CXCR3-negative and CXCR3-positive naive CD8 T cells. Each TRB cDNA library was prepared by 5' RACE (with UMI labels). For each CDR3 protein, TCRdb gives one entry from its re-call of the 5' RACE reads, without DNA. The sample table includes approximately 88,000 distinct CDR3 sequences. Sequencing was carried out using naive CXCR3- CD8+ T cells from blood. Regarding subset: CD45RO-CCR7+CD27+CD95- naive CD8+ T cells lacking CXCR3 (TNR3-). The receptors were gathered from a human donor in good health. Some clones in this sample may be carry-over from other donors' samples.

The rearrangement links TRBV29-1 to TRBJ2-3; TCRdb indicates TRBD1, and absent DNA this call remains unverified. The CDR3 runs 14 residues. Germline CDR1 and CDR2: SQVTM and ANQGSEA. CDR3 amino acids: CSVGWGGGTDTQYF.

The J gene is TRBJ1-1, the V gene TRBV6-2 or TRBV6-3. The CDR3 loop spans 14 amino acids. Germline loops: CDR1 MNHEY, CDR2 SVGEGT. CDR3: CASRSWTANTEAFF.

The chain employs TRBV29-1 and TRBJ2-3; TCRdb's D call of TRBD1 is untestable without DNA. The CDR3 runs 15 residues. CDR1 and CDR2 from the germline V gene are SQVTM and ANQGSEA. The CDR3 sequence: CSVDSIDRGEDTQYF.

The V call is TRBV6-2 or TRBV6-3, the J call TRBJ1-2; TCRdb selects TRBD1, and the lack of DNA leaves this call unchecked. The CDR3 is 15 amino acids. The germline gives CDR1 MNHEY, CDR2 SVGEGT. The CDR3 is CASSLTANRDRRYTF.

The chain is built from TRBV13 and TRBJ1-6. CDR1 is PRHDT, CDR2 FYEKMQ, per germline (reference sequence). The CDR3 length is 14 residues. The CDR3 sequence is CASSSTPTNSPLHF.

The genes are TRBV4-1 and TRBJ1-2; as DNA is missing, the TRBD1 call by TCRdb cannot be tested. Looked up from germline, CDR1 is MGHRA and CDR2 is YSYEKL. The CDR3 extends over 16 amino acids. This CDR3 reads CASSHSPGQANYGYTF.

The chain has TRBV13 and TRBJ2-3. This CDR3 region has 15 residues. Germline values: CDR1 PRHDT, CDR2 FYEKMQ (reference sequence). The CDR3 region is CASSFFGASTDTQYF.

The rearrangement joins TRBV2 to TRBJ1-1. The CDR3 extends over 16 amino acids. CDR1 is SNHLY, CDR2 FYNNEI, per germline. This CDR3 reads CASSTNVRGDNTEAFF.

The V call is TRBV6-2 or TRBV6-3, the J call TRBJ1-5; TCRdb names TRBD1, which stays unverified in the absence of DNA. CDR1 and CDR2 from the germline V gene are MNHEY and SVGEGT. The CDR3 extends over 16 amino acids. This CDR3 is CASSSEGGWSNQPQHF.

The genes are TRBV14 and TRBJ2-3. Germline loops: CDR1 SGHDN, CDR2 FVKESK. The CDR3 runs to 14 residues. The CDR3 protein is CASSRPSSTDTQYF.

The J gene is TRBJ1-1, the V gene TRBV27; the D gene TCRdb calls, TRBD1, cannot be checked with no DNA. CDR3 length: 15 amino acids. CDR1 MNHEY and CDR2 SMNVEV come from the germline V gene (reference sequence). CDR3 region: CASSFGTDMNTEAFF.

The rearrangement joins TRBV12-3 or TRBV12-4 to TRBJ2-1; the TRBD2 assignment by TCRdb is unverifiable without DNA. The CDR3 contains 14 residues. The CDR3: CASSSGTSVREQFF.

V usage is TRBV6-7 and J usage is TRBJ2-4. TRBV6-7 is labeled an ORF, and its function is uncertain. The CDR3 length is 11 residues. This chain's CDR3 is CASSYSCEQYF.

The V gene is TRBV4-1, the J gene TRBJ2-3; TCRdb outputs TRBD1, but without DNA this stays unchecked. CDR1 and CDR2 from the germline V gene are MGHRA and YSYEKL. The CDR3 covers 17 residues. The CDR3 sequence is CASSQNGQVILTDTQYF.

The chain recombines TRBV15 with TRBJ1-1; TCRdb reports TRBD1, a call that lacks DNA to check it against. The CDR3 loop spans 15 amino acids. In germline, CDR1 is LNHNV, CDR2 YYDKDF (reference sequence). The CDR3 protein is CATSRGDRGNTEAFF.

The rearrangement links TRBV20-1 to TRBJ1-4. CDR1 is DFQATT, CDR2 SNEGSKA, per germline (reference sequence). CDR3 length equals 17 residues. The CDR3 region is CSARDHAATTQPEKLFF.

V and J are TRBV7-9 and TRBJ2-7; TCRdb proposes TRBD1, but this gene call is untestable without DNA. CDR1 is SEHNR, CDR2 FQNEAQ, per germline (reference sequence). CDR3 size: 15 residues. The CDR3 loop is CASSSSRTGINEQYF.

V gene TRBV29-1 combines with J gene TRBJ2-7; lacking DNA, the TRBD1 call made by TCRdb goes unchecked. Germline V gene sequence: CDR1 SQVTM, CDR2 ANQGSEA. The CDR3 consists of 16 residues. CDR3 protein: CSVEGTARGALYEQYF.

This sequence joins TRBV5-1 and TRBJ2-2; TCRdb picks TRBD1, but there is no DNA to check that call. The V gene's germline CDR1 is SGHRS and CDR2 YFSETQ. The CDR3 totals 18 residues. The CDR3 protein is CASSPRTGGITNTGELFF.

V and J are TRBV7-8 and TRBJ2-5; the TCRdb call, TRBD2, lacks DNA for checking. CDR3 length equals 15 residues. Germline CDR1 reads SGHVS; CDR2 reads FQNEAQ. The chain's CDR3 is CASSLPSAVFETQYF.

The rearrangement joins TRBV13 to TRBJ2-7; TCRdb gives TRBD2 as the D gene, but with no DNA this cannot be confirmed. The CDR3 runs to 14 residues. The germline gives CDR1 PRHDT, CDR2 FYEKMQ (reference sequence). The CDR3 protein is CASSQGTTLYEQYF. Full variable domain (remainder filled in from reference TRBV13 and TRBJ2-7): AAGVIQSPRHLIKEKRETATLKCYPIPRHDTVYWYQQGPGQDPQFLISFYEKMQSDKGSIPDRFSAQQFSDYHSELNMSSLELGDSALYFCASSQGTTLYEQYFGPGTRLTVT.

The chain is built from TRBV2 and TRBJ2-7; TCRdb calls TRBD1, which cannot be checked without DNA. The CDR3 consists of 14 residues. The germline V gene has CDR1 SNHLY and CDR2 FYNNEI. The CDR3 protein is CASSEKTVTYEQYF. Looking up the rest from reference TRBV2 and TRBJ2-7 gives the full variable domain: EPEVTQTPSHQVTQMGQEVILRCVPISNHLYFYWYRQILGQKVEFLVSFYNNEISEKSEIFDDQFSVERPDGSNFTLKIRSTKLEDSAMYFCASSEKTVTYEQYFGPGTRLTVT.

This sequence joins TRBV5-5 and TRBJ1-5. This CDR3 has 15 residues. The germline CDR1 and CDR2 sequences are SGHKS and YYEKEE (reference sequence). CDR3 region: CASSLSLSYNQPQHF.

The CDR3 reads CASRPPEATGQEF. This chain uses TRBV28 with TRBJ2-3; the D call from TCRdb, TRBD1, cannot be confirmed without DNA. The CDR3 runs 13 residues. Germline V gives CDR1 MDHEN, CDR2 SYDVKM.

V and J are TRBV4-1 and TRBJ2-1; TCRdb's D call, TRBD2, is unchecked because there is no DNA. Germline CDR1 reads MGHRA; CDR2 reads YSYEKL. The CDR3 consists of 16 residues. The CDR3 reads CASSRGTSGDGNEQFF.

V gene TRBV20-1 combines with J gene TRBJ2-7; no DNA is available, so the TRBD2 call from TCRdb remains unchecked. Germline values: CDR1 DFQATT, CDR2 SNEGSKA (reference sequence). The CDR3 loop spans 14 amino acids. The CDR3: CSARPSGLTYEQYF.

The V and J genes are TRBV29-1 and TRBJ1-2. Germline CDR1 reads SQVTM; CDR2 reads ANQGSEA. There are 11 residues in the CDR3. CDR3 amino acids: CSVVQNYGYTF. Combining the CDR3 with reference TRBV29-1 and TRBJ1-2 gives the whole variable domain SAVISQKPSRDICQRGTSLTIQCQVDSQVTMMFWYRQQPGQSLTLIATANQGSEATYESGFVIDKFPISRPNLTFSTLTVSNMSPEDSSIYLCSVVQNYGYTFGSGTRLTVV.

The rearrangement joins TRBV5-4 to TRBJ1-1. Germline V gene sequence: CDR1 SGHNT, CDR2 YYREEE (reference sequence). The CDR3 totals 15 residues. The CDR3 reads CASSPTPYPNTEAFF.

The chain links TRBV7-6 to TRBJ2-1. This CDR3 contains 13 residues. Germline V CDR1 and CDR2: SGHVS, FNYEAQ. CDR3 amino acids: CASSFLSYNEQFF.

V is TRBV10-3 and J is TRBJ2-5; TCRdb proposes TRBD1, but this gene call is untestable without DNA. Germline V gene lookup returns CDR1 ENHRY and CDR2 SYGVKD. This CDR3 is built from 13 residues. CDR3 protein: CAIRGDRAETQYF.